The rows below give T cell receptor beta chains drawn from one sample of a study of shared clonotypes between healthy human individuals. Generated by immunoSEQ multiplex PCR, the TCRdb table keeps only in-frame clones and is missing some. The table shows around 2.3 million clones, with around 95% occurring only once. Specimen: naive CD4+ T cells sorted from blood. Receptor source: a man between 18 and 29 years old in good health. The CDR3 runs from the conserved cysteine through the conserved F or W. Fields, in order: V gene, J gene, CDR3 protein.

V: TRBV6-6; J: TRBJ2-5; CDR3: CASSQPGPWETQYF
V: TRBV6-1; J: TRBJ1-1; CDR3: CAIGESGGWTEAFF
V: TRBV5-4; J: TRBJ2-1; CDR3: CASSLAGASSYNEQFF
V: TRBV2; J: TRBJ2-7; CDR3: CASSEGAYEQYF
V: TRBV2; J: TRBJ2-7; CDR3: CASNPRGNF
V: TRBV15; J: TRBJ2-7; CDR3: CATSRERGGFYEQYF
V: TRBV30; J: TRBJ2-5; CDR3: CAWSGDWNQETQYF
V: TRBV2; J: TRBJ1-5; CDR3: CASRGTGGNNQPQHF
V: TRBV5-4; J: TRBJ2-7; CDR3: CASSFPGQGFEQYF
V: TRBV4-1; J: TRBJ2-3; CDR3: CASSQVGGKGTDTQYF
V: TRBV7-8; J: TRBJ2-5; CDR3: CASSLGQQETQYF
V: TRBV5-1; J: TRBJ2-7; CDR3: CASSVGQLPYEQYF
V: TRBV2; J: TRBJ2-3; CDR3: CASSPAGMDTQYF
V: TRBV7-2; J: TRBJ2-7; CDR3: CASSLSGTGGGRNEQYF
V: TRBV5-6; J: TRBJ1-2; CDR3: CASSLVAIYGYTF
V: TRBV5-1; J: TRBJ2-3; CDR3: CASSPLGGVNTDTQYF
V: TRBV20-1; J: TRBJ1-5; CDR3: CSATGNQPQHF
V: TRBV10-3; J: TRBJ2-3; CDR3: CAISEGYVAGEKQGTDTQYF
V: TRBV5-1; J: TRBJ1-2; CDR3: CASSFVAGLNYGYTF
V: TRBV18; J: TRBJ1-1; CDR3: CASSPRVENTEAFF
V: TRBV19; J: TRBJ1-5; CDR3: CASSARPGQGFGSNQPQHF
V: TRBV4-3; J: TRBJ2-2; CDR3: CASSDRGSSGELFF
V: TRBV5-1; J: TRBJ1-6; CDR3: CASSSRELRSSYNSPLHF
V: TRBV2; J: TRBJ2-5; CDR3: CASQAGQPQETQYF
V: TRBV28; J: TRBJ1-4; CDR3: CASSFWAGTEKLFF
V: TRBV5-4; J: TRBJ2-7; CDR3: CASSLDGGAYEQYF
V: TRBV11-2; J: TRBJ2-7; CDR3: CASSTLLRGGHYEQYF
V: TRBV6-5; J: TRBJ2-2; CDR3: CASSSRQGPNTGELFF
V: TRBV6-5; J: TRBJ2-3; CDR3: CASSLTGDFTDTQYF
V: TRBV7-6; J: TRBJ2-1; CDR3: CASSFMELSSYNEQFF
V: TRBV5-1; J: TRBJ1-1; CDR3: CASSQDPGQAGTEAFF
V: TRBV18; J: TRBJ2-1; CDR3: CASSPPPGQGYNEQFF
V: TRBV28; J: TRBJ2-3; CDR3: CASSSQGSLDTQYF
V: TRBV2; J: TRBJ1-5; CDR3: CASRGGPGQGDQPQHF
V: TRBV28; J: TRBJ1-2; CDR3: CASFSSGGGNPLDGYTF
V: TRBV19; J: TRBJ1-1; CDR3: CASSPRLSVRLNTEAFF
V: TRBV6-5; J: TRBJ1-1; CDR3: CASSTRTTGTSAFF
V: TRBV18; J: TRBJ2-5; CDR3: CASSPPPTGPETQYF
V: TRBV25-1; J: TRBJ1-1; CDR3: CASWDSGSRAFF
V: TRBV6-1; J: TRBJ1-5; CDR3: CASNTQGWGQPQHF
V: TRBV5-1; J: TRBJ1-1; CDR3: CASSGHRPGTEAFF
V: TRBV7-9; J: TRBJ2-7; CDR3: CASSLMDGSYEQYF
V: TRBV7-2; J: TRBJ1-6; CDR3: CASSLVGIGQWDSPLHF
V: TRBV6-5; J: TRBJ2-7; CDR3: CASSLPLRDRDEQYF
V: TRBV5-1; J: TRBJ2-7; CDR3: CASSNTGTTFVEQYF
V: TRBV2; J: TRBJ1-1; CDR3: CASSSTVNTEAFF
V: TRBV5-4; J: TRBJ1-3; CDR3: CASSLMGSTGNTIYF
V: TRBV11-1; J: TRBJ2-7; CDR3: CASSLRQGFYEQYF
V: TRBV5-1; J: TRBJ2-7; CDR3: CASSSGTFSYEQYF
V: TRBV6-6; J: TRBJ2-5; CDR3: CASSSGGPGETQYF
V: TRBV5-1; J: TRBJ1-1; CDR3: CASSSTGTGNTEAFF
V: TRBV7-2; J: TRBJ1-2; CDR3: CASSLDPKVEGYTF
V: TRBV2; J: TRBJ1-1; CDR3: CASMRQSNTEAFF